This TCR beta chain was captured by sequencing in a study of patients and donors after allogeneic stem cell transplantation. V gave up 1 base and J gave up 1 base, with 14 bases separating them. This CDR3 spans 16 amino acids. Germline CDR1 reads MGHRA; CDR2 reads YSYEKL. One entry per CDR3 protein, called by TCRdb with MiXCR from the RT-PCR reads. The top ten clones hold approximately 3% of a sample with around 150,000 distinct CDR3 sequences, approximately 28% of them seen once. The sequence was obtained from a human donor who was either an allogeneic HSCT recipient or a stem cell or donor lymphocyte infusion donor (not recorded which). It is not recorded whose cells these are; they may come from a transplant donor. The specimen was blood, either unsorted or a sorted T cell fraction (not recorded which). The rearrangement links TRBV4-1 to TRBJ2-7; D perhaps matches TRBD2 (5 bases). CDR3 amino acids: CASSQVFGAASYEQYF. CDR3 sequence (DNA): TGCGCCAGCAGCCAAGTGTTTGGAGCGGCTTCCTACGAGCAGTACTTC.